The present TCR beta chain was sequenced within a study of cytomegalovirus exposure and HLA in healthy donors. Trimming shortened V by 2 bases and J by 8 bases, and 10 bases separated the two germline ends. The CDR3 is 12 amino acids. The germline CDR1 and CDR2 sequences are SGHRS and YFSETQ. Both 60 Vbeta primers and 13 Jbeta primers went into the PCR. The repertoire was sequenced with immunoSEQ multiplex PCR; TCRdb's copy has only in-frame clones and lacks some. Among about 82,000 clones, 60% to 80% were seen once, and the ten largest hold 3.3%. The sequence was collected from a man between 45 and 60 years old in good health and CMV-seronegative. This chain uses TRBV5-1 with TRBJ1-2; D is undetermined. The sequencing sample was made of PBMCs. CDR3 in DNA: TGCGCCAGCAGCTTACTGGGAGAGGGCTACACCTTC. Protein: CASSLLGEGYTF. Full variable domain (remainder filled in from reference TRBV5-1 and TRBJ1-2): KAGVTQTPRYLIKTRGQQVTLSCSPISGHRSVSWYQQTPGQGLQFLFEYFSETQRNKGNFPGRFSGRQFSNSRSEMNVSTLELGDSALYLCASSLLGEGYTFGSGTRLTVV.